This TCR beta chain is from a study of blood T cells in healthy people across ages. Germline trimming cut 1 base from V and 2 bases from J; bases unmatched to any gene: 1. Germline CDR1 and CDR2: SGHDN and FVKESK. CDR3 length: 15 residues. A second PCR, run for about 7 to 12 cycles, used a sample-barcoded 5' primer plus a J-beta primer mix. MiXCR, applied by TCRdb to the 5' RACE reads, yields one record per CDR3 protein. Among roughly 1.6 million distinct CDR3 sequences listed, about 35% were seen once. This sequence joins TRBV14 and TRBJ1-4, with 7 bases identical to TRBD1. This receptor was taken from a woman aged 25 to 39 in good health. The sequencing input was blood. The CDR3 nucleotides are TGTGCCAGCAGCCAAGTGGGACAGACTAATGAAAAACTGTTTTTT. Its protein is CASSQVGQTNEKLFF.